This T cell receptor (beta chain) was observed in a study of blood T cell repertoires in COVID-19. Assay used: immunoSEQ multiplex PCR; TCRdb lists only in-frame clones, some missing. The sample records approximately 120,000 clones, about four fifths being singletons. This TCR derives from a human donor in a cohort sampled during active COVID-19. Sequencing used peripheral blood.

In nucleotides, the CDR3 is TGTGCCAGCTCACGGGAAGGGACAGCCCCTAGGGAGCAGTACTTC. Its translation is CASSREGTAPREQYF. The chain uses TRBV18 and TRBJ2-7; 7 positions agree with TRBD1. CDR1 and CDR2 (germline): KGHSH, LQKENI. The J segment lost 7 bases and the V segment lost 4 bases, leaving 13 bases of the junction unmatched. The CDR3 has 15 residues. The entire variable domain, with the rest obtained from reference TRBV18 and TRBJ2-7, is as follows: NAGVMQNPRHLVRRRGQEARLRCSPMKGHSHVYWYRQLPEEGLKFMVYLQKENIIDESGMPKERFSAEFPKEGPSILRIQQVVRGDSAAYFCASSREGTAPREQYFGPGTRLTVT.